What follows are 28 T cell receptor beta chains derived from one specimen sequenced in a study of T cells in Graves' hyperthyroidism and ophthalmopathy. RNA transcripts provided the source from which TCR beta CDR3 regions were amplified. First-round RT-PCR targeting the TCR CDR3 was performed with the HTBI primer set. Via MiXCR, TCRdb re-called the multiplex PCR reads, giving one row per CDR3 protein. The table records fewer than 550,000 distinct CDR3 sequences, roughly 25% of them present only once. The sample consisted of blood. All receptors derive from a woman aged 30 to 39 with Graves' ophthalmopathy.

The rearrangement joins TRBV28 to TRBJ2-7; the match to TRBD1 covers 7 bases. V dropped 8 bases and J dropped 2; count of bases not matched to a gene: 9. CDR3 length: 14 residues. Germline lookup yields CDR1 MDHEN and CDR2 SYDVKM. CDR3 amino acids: CASLTGVTPYEQYF. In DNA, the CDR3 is TGTGCCAGCCTAACAGGGGTGACCCCCTACGAGCAGTACTTC.

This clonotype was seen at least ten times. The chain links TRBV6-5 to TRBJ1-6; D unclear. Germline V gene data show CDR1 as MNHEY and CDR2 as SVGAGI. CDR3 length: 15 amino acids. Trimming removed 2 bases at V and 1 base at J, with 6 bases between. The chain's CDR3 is CASSYGASYNSPLHF. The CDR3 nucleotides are TGTGCCAGCAGTTACGGTGCGTCCTATAATTCACCCCTCCACTTT.

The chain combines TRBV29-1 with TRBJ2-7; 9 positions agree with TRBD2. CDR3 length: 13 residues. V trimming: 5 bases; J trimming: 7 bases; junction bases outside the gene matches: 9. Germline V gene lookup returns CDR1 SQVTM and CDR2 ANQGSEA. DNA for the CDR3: TGCAGCGTTCGGACTAGCGCGCCAAATGAGCAGTACTTC. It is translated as CSVRTSAPNEQYF.

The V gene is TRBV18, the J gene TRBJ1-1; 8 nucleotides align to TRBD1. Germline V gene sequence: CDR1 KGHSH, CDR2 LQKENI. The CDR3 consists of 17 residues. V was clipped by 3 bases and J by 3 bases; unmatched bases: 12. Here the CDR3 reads CASSPRPPGGGDTEAFF. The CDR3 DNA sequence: TGTGCCAGCTCACCTCGGCCACCAGGGGGCGGTGACACTGAAGCTTTCTTT.

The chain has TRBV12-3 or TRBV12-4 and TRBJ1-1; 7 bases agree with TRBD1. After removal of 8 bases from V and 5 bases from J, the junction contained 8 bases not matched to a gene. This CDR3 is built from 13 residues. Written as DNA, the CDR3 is TGTGCCAGCTGTCCTAGACAGGGAACTGAAGCTTTCTTT. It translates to CASCPRQGTEAFF.

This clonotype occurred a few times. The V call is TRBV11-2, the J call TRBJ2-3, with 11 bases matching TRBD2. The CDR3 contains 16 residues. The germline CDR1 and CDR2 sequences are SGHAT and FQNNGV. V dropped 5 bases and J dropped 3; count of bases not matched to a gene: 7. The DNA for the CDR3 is TGTGCCAGCAGCCTTCCGGGACTAGCGGTAACAGATACGCAGTATTTT. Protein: CASSLPGLAVTDTQYF.

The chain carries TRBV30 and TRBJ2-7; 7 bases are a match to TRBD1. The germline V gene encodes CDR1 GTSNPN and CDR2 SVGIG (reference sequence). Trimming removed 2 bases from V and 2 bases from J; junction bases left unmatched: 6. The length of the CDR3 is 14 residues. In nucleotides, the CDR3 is TGTGCCTGGAGTCGGGACAGCCTCGCCTACGAGCAGTACTTC. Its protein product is CAWSRDSLAYEQYF.

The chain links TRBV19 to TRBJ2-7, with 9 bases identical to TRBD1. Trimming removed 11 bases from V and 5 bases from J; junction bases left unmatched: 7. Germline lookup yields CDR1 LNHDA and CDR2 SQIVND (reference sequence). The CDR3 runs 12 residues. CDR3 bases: TGTGCCGTTGGGACAGGGATCCACGAGCAGTACTTC. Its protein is CAVGTGIHEQYF.

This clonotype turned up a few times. CDR3 nucleotide sequence: TGTGCCAGCAGTTACACTTCATACAGGATAAACTATGGCTACACCTTC. The encoded protein is CASSYTSYRINYGYTF. The chain couples TRBV6-5 to TRBJ1-2; D is perhaps TRBD1 (5 bases). The germline CDR1 and CDR2 sequences are MNHEY and SVGAGI. The germline V and J ends were trimmed by 2 bases and 2 bases, with 15 bases remaining between them. The CDR3 runs 16 residues.

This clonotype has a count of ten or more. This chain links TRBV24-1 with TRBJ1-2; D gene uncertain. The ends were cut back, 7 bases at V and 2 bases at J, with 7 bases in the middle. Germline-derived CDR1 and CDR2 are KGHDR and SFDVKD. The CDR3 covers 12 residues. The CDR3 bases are TGTGCCACCAGCATCCACAACTATGGCTACACCTTC. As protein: CATSIHNYGYTF.

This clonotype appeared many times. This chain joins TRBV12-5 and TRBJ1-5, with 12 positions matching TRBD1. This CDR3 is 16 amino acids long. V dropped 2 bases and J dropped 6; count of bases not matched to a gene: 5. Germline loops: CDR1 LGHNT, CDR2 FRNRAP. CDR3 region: CASGLPGQGARQPQHF. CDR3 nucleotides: TGTGCTAGTGGTTTGCCGGGACAGGGGGCCCGTCAGCCCCAGCATTTT.

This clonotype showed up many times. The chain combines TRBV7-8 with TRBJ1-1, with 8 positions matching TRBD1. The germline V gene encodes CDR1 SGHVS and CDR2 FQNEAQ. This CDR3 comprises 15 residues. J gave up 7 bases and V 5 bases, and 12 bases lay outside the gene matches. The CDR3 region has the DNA TGTGCCAGCAGCCTCCTCATGGACAGGGCGGTTGAAGCTTTCTTT. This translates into CASSLLMDRAVEAFF.

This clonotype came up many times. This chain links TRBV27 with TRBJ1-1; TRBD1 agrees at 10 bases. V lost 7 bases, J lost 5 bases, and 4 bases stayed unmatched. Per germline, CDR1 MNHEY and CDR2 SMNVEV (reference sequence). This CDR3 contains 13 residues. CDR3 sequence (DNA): TGTGCCAGCAAAGACAGGGGGCGAACTGAAGCTTTCTTT. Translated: CASKDRGRTEAFF.

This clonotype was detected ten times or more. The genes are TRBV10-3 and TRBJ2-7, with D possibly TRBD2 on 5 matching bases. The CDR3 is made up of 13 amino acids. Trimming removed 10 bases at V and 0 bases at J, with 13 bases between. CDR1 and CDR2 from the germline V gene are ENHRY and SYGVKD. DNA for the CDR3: TGTGCCACCCGCCCGGGGAGCTCCTACGAGCAGTACTTC. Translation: CATRPGSSYEQYF.

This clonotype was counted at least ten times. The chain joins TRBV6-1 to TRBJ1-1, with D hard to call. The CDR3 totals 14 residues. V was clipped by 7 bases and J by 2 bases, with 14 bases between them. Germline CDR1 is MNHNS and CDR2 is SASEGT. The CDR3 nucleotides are TGTGCCAGCACCGAAACGACTTTTAACACTGAAGCTTTCTTT. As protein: CASTETTFNTEAFF.

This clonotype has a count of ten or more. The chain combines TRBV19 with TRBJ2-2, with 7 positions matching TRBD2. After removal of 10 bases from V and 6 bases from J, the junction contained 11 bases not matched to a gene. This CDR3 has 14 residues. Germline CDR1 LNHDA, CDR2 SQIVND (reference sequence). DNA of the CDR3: TGTGCCACTGAGCGGGGAGCTCTACCCGGGGAGCTGTTTTTT. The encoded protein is CATERGALPGELFF.

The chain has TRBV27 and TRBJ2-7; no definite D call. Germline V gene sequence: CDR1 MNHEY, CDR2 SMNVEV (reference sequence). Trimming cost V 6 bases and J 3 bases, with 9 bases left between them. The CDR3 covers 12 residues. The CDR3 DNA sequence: TGTGCCAGCAGAGGAATTCTCTACGAGCAGTACTTC. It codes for CASRGILYEQYF.

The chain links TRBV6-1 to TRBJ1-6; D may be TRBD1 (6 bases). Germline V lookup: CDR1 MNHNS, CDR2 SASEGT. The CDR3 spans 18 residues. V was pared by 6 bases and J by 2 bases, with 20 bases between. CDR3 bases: TGTGCCAGCAGGATCTTACGACAGGCTTCAGCCTATAATTCACCCCTCCACTTT. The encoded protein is CASRILRQASAYNSPLHF.

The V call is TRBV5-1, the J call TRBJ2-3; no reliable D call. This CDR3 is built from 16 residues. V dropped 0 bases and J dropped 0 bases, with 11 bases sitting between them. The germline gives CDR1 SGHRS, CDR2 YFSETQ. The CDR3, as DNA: TGCGCCAGCAGCTTGGATTGGCGACGTAGCACAGATACGCAGTATTTT. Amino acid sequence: CASSLDWRRSTDTQYF.

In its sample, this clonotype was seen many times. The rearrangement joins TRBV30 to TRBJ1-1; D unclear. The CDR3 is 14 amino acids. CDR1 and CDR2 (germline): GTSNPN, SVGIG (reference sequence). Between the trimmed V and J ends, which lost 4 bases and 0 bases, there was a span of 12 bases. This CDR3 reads CAWNPGRMNTEAFF. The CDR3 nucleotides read TGTGCCTGGAACCCCGGCAGAATGAACACTGAAGCTTTCTTT. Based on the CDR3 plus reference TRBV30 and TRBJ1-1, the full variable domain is SQTIHQWPATLVQPVGSPLSLECTVEGTSNPNLYWYRQAAGRGLQLLFYSVGIGQISSEVPQNLSASRPQDRQFILSSKKLLLSDSGFYLCAWNPGRMNTEAFFGQGTRLTVV.

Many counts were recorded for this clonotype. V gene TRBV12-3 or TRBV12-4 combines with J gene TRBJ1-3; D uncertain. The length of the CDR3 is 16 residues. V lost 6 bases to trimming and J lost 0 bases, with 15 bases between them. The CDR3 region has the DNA TGTGCCAGCAGCCTCTCGTCGGAGGGCTCTGGAAACACCATATATTTT. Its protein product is CASSLSSEGSGNTIYF.

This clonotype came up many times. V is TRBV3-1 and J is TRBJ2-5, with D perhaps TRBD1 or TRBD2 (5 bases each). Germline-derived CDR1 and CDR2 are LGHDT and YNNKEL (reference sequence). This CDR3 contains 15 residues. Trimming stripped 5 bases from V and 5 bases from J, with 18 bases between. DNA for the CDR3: TGTGCCAGCAGCGGGGATAGGGGAGATCCGGAGACCCAGTACTTC. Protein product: CASSGDRGDPETQYF.

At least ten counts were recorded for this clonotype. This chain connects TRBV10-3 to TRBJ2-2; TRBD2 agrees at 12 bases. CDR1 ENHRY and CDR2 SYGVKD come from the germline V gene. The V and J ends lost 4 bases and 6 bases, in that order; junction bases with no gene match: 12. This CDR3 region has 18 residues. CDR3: CAISGGLAGRSRPGELFF. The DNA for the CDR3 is TGTGCCATCAGTGGTGGACTAGCGGGGAGATCTCGTCCCGGGGAGCTGTTTTTT.

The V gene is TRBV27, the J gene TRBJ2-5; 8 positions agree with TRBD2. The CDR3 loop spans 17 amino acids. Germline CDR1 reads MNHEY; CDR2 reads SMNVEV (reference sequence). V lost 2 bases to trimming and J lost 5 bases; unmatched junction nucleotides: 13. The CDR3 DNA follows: TGTGCCAGCAGTTTAACGGTAGTATCGGGGGGGCTTGAGACCCAGTACTTC. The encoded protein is CASSLTVVSGGLETQYF.

This CDR3 is CASSQTLAGGSYTQYF. The DNA for the CDR3 is TGTGCCAGCAGCCAAACACTAGCGGGGGGATCTTATACGCAGTATTTT. The chain has TRBV3-1 and TRBJ2-3; 12 bases match TRBD2. Germline CDR1 LGHDT, CDR2 YNNKEL (reference sequence). The ends lost 2 bases at V and 7 bases at J; junction bases unmatched: 7. CDR3 size: 16 residues.

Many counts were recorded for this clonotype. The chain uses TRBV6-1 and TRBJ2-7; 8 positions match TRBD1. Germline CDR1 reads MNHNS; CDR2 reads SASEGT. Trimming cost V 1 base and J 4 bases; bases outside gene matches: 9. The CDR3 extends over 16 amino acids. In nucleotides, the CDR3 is TGTGCCAGCAGTGAAGATCGGGACAGGATGCGTTACGAGCAGTACTTC. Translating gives CASSEDRDRMRYEQYF.

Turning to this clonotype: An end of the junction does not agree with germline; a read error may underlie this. The CDR3 DNA reads as TGTGCCAGCAGTTCCCTGGGGCATAACTATGGCTGCACCTTC. Translated, it gives CASSSLGHNYGCTF. The chain carries TRBV28 and TRBJ1-2, with a tentative D call TRBD1 (5 bases). Per the germline V gene, CDR1 is MDHEN and CDR2 is SYDVKM. This CDR3 has 14 residues.

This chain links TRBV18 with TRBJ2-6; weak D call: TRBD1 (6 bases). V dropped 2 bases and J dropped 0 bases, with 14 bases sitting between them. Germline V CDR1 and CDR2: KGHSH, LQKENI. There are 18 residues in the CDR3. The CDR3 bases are TGTGCCAGCTCACCAACTGGACAGACCTTCTCTGGGGCCAACGTCCTGACTTTC. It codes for CASSPTGQTFSGANVLTF.